Below are 19 T cell receptor beta chains sequenced from a single sample in a study of blood T cell repertoires in COVID-19. The repertoire was sequenced with immunoSEQ multiplex PCR; TCRdb's copy has only in-frame clones and lacks some. The profile shows about 200,000 clones, 75% to 85% of them singletons. Sequenced input: PBMCs or T cells enriched from blood (not recorded which). These receptor sequences come from a woman between 40 and 55 years old with acute COVID-19.

The chain has TRBV12-1 and TRBJ1-5. TRBV12-1 is a known pseudogene. This CDR3 spans 13 amino acids. In DNA form, the CDR3 reads TGTGCCAGCAGCCCAGAGGGAGACCAGCCCCAGCATTTT. Encoded protein: CASSPEGDQPQHF.

The J gene is TRBJ2-3, the V gene TRBV13; 8 bases are shared with TRBD2. The trim removed 5 bases at V and 5 bases at J, leaving 12 bases unmatched. The germline V gene encodes CDR1 PRHDT and CDR2 FYEKMQ (reference sequence). This CDR3 spans 16 amino acids. The CDR3 spells CASSTLLTGGRDTQYF. CDR3 coding DNA: TGTGCCAGCAGCACCCTCTTGACGGGGGGGAGAGATACGCAGTATTTT.

This clone was found once. V gene TRBV29-1 combines with J gene TRBJ1-4; D gene ambiguous. The CDR3 runs to 13 residues. Germline values: CDR1 SQVTM, CDR2 ANQGSEA. Between the trimmed V and J ends, which lost 0 bases and 4 bases, there was a span of 6 bases. This CDR3 is CSVEDLINEKLFF. Written as DNA, the CDR3 is TGCAGCGTTGAAGATCTAATTAATGAAAAACTGTTTTTT.

This chain links TRBV28 with TRBJ1-2; 12 bases agree with TRBD1. The CDR3 has 16 amino acids. Germline V lookup: CDR1 MDHEN, CDR2 SYDVKM. The junction had 15 bases not matched to a gene; V was cut back by 8 bases and J by 8 bases. The CDR3 here is CASCPIQGTGGRGYTF. CDR3 in DNA: TGTGCCAGCTGCCCCATTCAGGGGACAGGGGGCCGAGGCTACACCTTC.

The V call is TRBV28, the J call TRBJ1-1, with 9 bases identical to TRBD1. This CDR3 is 15 amino acids long. Trimming removed 5 bases from V and 5 bases from J; junction bases left unmatched: 9. Germline CDR1 and CDR2: MDHEN and SYDVKM. CDR3 in DNA: TGTGCCAGCAGTCCGAACAGGGGGCTAGGGACTGAAGCTTTCTTT. Its protein product is CASSPNRGLGTEAFF.

There are a few counts of this clone. V usage is TRBV7-2 and J usage is TRBJ1-1, with 7 bases fitting TRBD1. Per germline, CDR1 SGHTA and CDR2 FQGNSA. The CDR3 is 15 residues long. The ends lost 5 bases at V and 5 bases at J; junction bases unmatched: 11. The CDR3 DNA reads as TGTGCCAGCAGCCTGACCCTAGGGGGCAGGACTGAAGCTTTCTTT. Translated, it gives CASSLTLGGRTEAFF. Together with reference TRBV7-2 and TRBJ1-1, the CDR3 gives the full variable domain: GAGVSQSPSNKVTEKGKDVELRCDPISGHTALYWYRQSLGQGLEFLIYFQGNSAPDKSGLPSDRFSAERTGGSVSTLTIQRTQQEDSAVYLCASSLTLGGRTEAFFGQGTRLTVV.

This chain uses TRBV4-1 with TRBJ1-5; D remains unclear. The germline V gene has CDR1 MGHRA and CDR2 YSYEKL. The CDR3 totals 13 residues. The germline V and J ends were trimmed by 2 bases and 4 bases, with 6 bases remaining between them. The chain's CDR3 is CASSQPQNQPQHF. In DNA form, the CDR3 reads TGCGCCAGCAGCCAACCACAAAATCAGCCCCAGCATTTT.

V is TRBV21-1 and J is TRBJ1-1; the table's D gene call, TRBD1, was not cross checked with the DNA. TRBV21-1 is annotated as a pseudogene. The CDR3 extends over 16 amino acids. Here the CDR3 reads CASSTINRGANTEAFF. The CDR3 coding sequence is TGTGCCAGCAGCACCATCAACAGGGGGGCGAACACTGAAGCTTTCTTT.

The chain links TRBV7-2 to TRBJ1-1; 11 bases line up with TRBD1. The CDR3 extends over 16 amino acids. Germline assignment: CDR1 SGHTA and CDR2 FQGNSA. Unmatched junction bases numbered 4, after V lost 4 bases and J lost 0 bases. The DNA for the CDR3 is TGTGCCAGCAGCTACAGGACAGGGGGCATGAACACTGAAGCTTTCTTT. It yields the protein CASSYRTGGMNTEAFF.

The chain uses TRBV10-3 and TRBJ1-2, with D perhaps matching TRBD1 (6 bases). Germline values: CDR1 ENHRY, CDR2 SYGVKD. CDR3 length equals 16 residues. Trimming took off 0 bases at V and 11 bases at J, with 22 bases between the two ends. CDR3 bases: TGTGCCATCAGTGAGTCGTTTCAGGGGATGGACTCGGATTACACCTTC. This sequence encodes CAISESFQGMDSDYTF.

The V call is TRBV14, the J call TRBJ2-7; D not certain. CDR1 SGHDN and CDR2 FVKESK come from the germline V gene. This CDR3 contains 15 residues. Trimming stripped 0 bases from V and 0 bases from J, with 9 bases between. Written as DNA, the CDR3 is TGTGCCAGCAGCCAAGAAAATGCCAGCTCCTACGAGCAGTACTTC. Residues: CASSQENASSYEQYF.

V and J are TRBV5-5 and TRBJ2-5, with 7 bases matching TRBD2. The CDR3 is 15 amino acids. Germline assignment: CDR1 SGHKS and CDR2 YYEKEE (reference sequence). Trimming took 4 bases from V and 5 from J; bases not matched to a gene: 11. CDR3 protein: CASSPQTSWGETQYF. CDR3 bases: TGTGCCAGCAGCCCCCAGACTAGCTGGGGCGAGACCCAGTACTTC.

There are a few counts of this clone. This chain links TRBV4-2 with TRBJ2-2, with 9 positions matching TRBD2. Germline-derived CDR1 and CDR2 are LGHNA and YNFKEQ. The ends lost 0 bases at V and 6 bases at J; junction bases unmatched: 2. There are 15 residues in the CDR3. The CDR3 here is CASSQDAGGPGELFF. The CDR3 bases are TGTGCCAGCAGCCAAGATGCGGGAGGGCCCGGGGAGCTGTTTTTT.

The rearrangement joins TRBV7-2 to TRBJ1-1; no definite D call. The length of the CDR3 is 14 residues. Trimming shortened V by 2 bases and J by 4 bases, and 11 bases separated the two germline ends. Germline V gene lookup returns CDR1 SGHTA and CDR2 FQGNSA. In DNA, the CDR3 is TGTGCCAGCAGCTTATCAGGTTTCGGCACTGAAGCTTTCTTT. Translating it yields CASSLSGFGTEAFF.

The genes are TRBV28 and TRBJ1-2; tentatively, D is TRBD1 (5 bases). CDR3 length equals 13 residues. In germline, CDR1 is MDHEN, CDR2 SYDVKM. Trimming took 5 bases from V and 4 from J, leaving 11 bases between them. The CDR3 bases are TGTGCCAGCAGTCCCGACAGAATCTATGGCTACACCTTC. This gives the protein CASSPDRIYGYTF.

The chain couples TRBV28 to TRBJ2-7, with 7 bases matching TRBD1. Germline V lookup: CDR1 MDHEN, CDR2 SYDVKM. V was clipped by 1 base and J by 2 bases; unmatched bases: 11. The CDR3 spans 17 residues. Here the CDR3 reads CASSLSVRTGETYEQYF. For the CDR3, the DNA is TGTGCCAGCAGTTTATCAGTCCGGACAGGCGAAACCTACGAGCAGTACTTC.

This chain connects TRBV9 to TRBJ2-7; D is uncertain. Germline V CDR1 and CDR2: SGDLS, YYNGEE. V was shortened by 0 bases and J by 0 bases, with 7 bases between the two germline ends. The CDR3 consists of 14 residues. CDR3 amino acids: CASSVVGSSYEQYF. The CDR3 DNA follows: TGTGCCAGCAGCGTAGTTGGCAGCTCCTACGAGCAGTACTTC.

The gene calls are TRBV10-3 and TRBJ2-7; TRBD1 aligns across 8 bases. CDR1 is ENHRY, CDR2 SYGVKD, per germline. Trimming at V came to 0 bases and at J to 3 bases, leaving 10 bases not matched to a gene. The CDR3 has 17 amino acids. As DNA, the CDR3 is TGTGCCATCAGTGAGTCGATTCACGGACAGGGTGGCTACGAGCAGTACTTC. It is translated as CAISESIHGQGGYEQYF.

The V and J genes are TRBV18 and TRBJ1-1; D unresolved. V lost 3 bases and J 3 bases, leaving 11 bases between the germline ends. Germline V gene sequence: CDR1 KGHSH, CDR2 LQKENI. The CDR3 covers 14 residues. DNA for the CDR3: TGTGCCAGCTCACCCCAGCCTCGGGACACTGAAGCTTTCTTT. Its protein is CASSPQPRDTEAFF.